This T cell receptor beta chain was recorded in a study of blood T cells in healthy people across ages. Regarding the study as a whole: Naive CD4+ cell counts and diversity both ran higher in long-lived than in aged donors. Possibly, changes in expanded clonotypes were confounded because donor CMV status was unknown.

A J-beta primer mix and a sample-barcoded 5' primer were used in a second PCR of about 6 to 12 cycles. TCRdb redid the calling of the 5' RACE reads with MiXCR, one entry per CDR3 protein. The data contain about 720,000 distinct CDR3 sequences, about 24% of them singletons. The table lists this clonotype with a few counts. Its antigen remains unknown. The CDR3 consists of 15 residues. The germline V gene has CDR1 SGHRS and CDR2 YFSETQ. V lost 6 bases to trimming and J lost 0 bases, with 13 bases between them. This chain connects TRBV5-1 to TRBJ2-1; D gene ambiguous. The sample was blood. This TCR came from an older man in good health. DNA for the CDR3: TGCGCCAGCACCACCGGGCAGAGCTCCTACAATGAGCAGTTCTTC. This sequence encodes CASTTGQSSYNEQFF.